A single sample is the source of the 7 T cell receptor beta chains below, sequenced in a study of T cell responses to AZD1222 COVID-19 vaccine. Profiled with immunoSEQ multiplex PCR; TCRdb holds only in-frame clones, not every one. In the table there are some 110,000 clones, roughly 89% of which are singletons. This specimen consisted of peripheral blood, obtained 28 days after the second AZD1222 dose. The receptors were sampled from an adult who received the AZD1222 COVID-19 vaccine.

This clone occurred once. V usage is TRBV5-6 and J usage is TRBJ1-2; D is uncertain. Germline assignment: CDR1 SGHDT and CDR2 YYEEEE. V lost 2 bases, J lost 2 bases, and 10 bases lay in between. The CDR3 loop spans 14 amino acids. The DNA of the CDR3 is TGTGCCAGCAGCTTTGGCAATCACAACTATGGCTACACCTTC. The encoded protein is CASSFGNHNYGYTF.

The chain uses TRBV19 and TRBJ2-7, with 11 positions matching TRBD2. V gave up 7 bases and J gave up 6 bases; unmatched junction bases: 11. This CDR3 is built from 15 residues. Germline V CDR1 and CDR2: LNHDA, SQIVND (reference sequence). CDR3 DNA sequence: TGTGCCAGTAAGTTTAGCGGGAGGGCCAACGGCGAGCAGTACTTC. It encodes CASKFSGRANGEQYF.

In its sample, this clone was seen a few times. V is TRBV4-1 and J is TRBJ1-5, with unresolved D. Germline loops: CDR1 MGHRA, CDR2 YSYEKL. This CDR3 spans 15 amino acids. V was clipped by 2 bases and J by 7 bases, with 15 bases between them. The CDR3 is CASSQFAGLRQPQHF. CDR3 nucleotide sequence: TGCGCCAGCAGCCAATTTGCGGGTCTTCGGCAGCCCCAGCATTTT.

This clone was observed a single time. The genes are TRBV28 and TRBJ2-1; the D is unclear. V was shortened by 4 bases and J by 3 bases, with 19 bases between the two germline ends. Germline V gene lookup returns CDR1 MDHEN and CDR2 SYDVKM. This CDR3 spans 17 amino acids. The CDR3, as DNA: TGTGCCAGCAGTTCCCCCCGGACCCTCCAACACTACAATGAGCAGTTCTTC. It translates to CASSSPRTLQHYNEQFF.

This chain connects TRBV5-1 to TRBJ2-1, with D perhaps TRBD1 (6 bases). The CDR3 extends over 14 amino acids. CDR1 and CDR2 from the germline V gene are SGHRS and YFSETQ. V was clipped by 0 bases and J by 2 bases, with 6 bases between them. Here the CDR3 reads CASSLEGAYNEQFF. The CDR3 nucleotides read TGCGCCAGCAGCTTGGAGGGGGCCTACAATGAGCAGTTCTTC.

V gene TRBV7-9 combines with J gene TRBJ1-4; TRBD1 is a possible D gene (5 bases). Germline values: CDR1 SEHNR, CDR2 FQNEAQ (reference sequence). This CDR3 is built from 15 residues. The V end was cut by 5 bases, the J end by 8 bases, with 18 bases between. The CDR3 region has the DNA TGTGCCAGCAGCCCCTATCCGGACGGGGGAGAAAAACTGTTTTTT. Residues: CASSPYPDGGEKLFF.

This chain links TRBV11-2 with TRBJ2-7, with 9 bases identical to TRBD1. J was trimmed by 2 bases and V by 7 bases; bases with no gene match: 12. The germline V gene has CDR1 SGHAT and CDR2 FQNNGV. The CDR3 contains 16 residues. CDR3 nucleotides: TGTGCCAGCACCCCCGGAATCGGGACAGGGACCTACGAGCAGTACTTC. Protein product: CASTPGIGTGTYEQYF.